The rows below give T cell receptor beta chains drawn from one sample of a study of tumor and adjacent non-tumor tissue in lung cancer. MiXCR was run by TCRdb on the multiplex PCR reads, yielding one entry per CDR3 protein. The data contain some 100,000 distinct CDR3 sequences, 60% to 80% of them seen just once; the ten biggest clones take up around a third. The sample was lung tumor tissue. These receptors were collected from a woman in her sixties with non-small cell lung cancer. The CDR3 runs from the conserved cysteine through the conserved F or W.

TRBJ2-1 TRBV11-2 CASSNTGTAGSEQFF
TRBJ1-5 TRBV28 CASRPGTGEAQPQHF
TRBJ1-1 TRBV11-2 CPSSLDQSLNTEAFF
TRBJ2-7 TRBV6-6 CASSRQTAGEYERYF
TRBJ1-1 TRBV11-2 CASSLNTGNIEAFF
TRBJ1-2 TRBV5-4 CASPAGIEGYTF
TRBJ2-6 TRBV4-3 CASSRGQESSGDDVLTF
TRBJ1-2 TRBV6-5 CASSTPRQRDNGYTF
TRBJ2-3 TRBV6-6 CASRGIASTDTQYF
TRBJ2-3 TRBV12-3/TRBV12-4 CASSLDWREALGDTQYF
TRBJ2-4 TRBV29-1 CSVEGALLAKSIQYF
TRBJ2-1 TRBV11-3 CASSLVGQGDVFF
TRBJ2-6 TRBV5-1 CASSNYAPGTTVKKSSGANVLTF
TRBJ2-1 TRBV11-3 CVSSLELTSGSHNGQFF
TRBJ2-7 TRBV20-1 CSTSGQTGEQCF
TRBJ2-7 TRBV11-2 CANSLSTGTPEHYF
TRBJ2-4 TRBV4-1 CASSQNLGRAVNIQYF
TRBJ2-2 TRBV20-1 CSVNGQTGEPLF
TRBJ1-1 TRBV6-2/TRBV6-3 CASLGQGQYAEALF
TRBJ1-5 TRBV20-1 CSTCGTGRPSNQPQHF
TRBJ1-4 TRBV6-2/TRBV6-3 CASGGADATNEKLFF
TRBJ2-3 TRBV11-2 CDSSATGTATDTQFF
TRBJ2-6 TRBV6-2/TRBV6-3 CASSYRSSGTNVLTF
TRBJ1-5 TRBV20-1 CSAGDRPQHF
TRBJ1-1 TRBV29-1 CRIGEGRSYTEAFF